Listed here is a single TCR beta chain. V gave up 7 bases and J gave up 3 bases; unmatched junction bases: 5. CDR1 is SQVTM and CDR2 is ANQGSEA in the germline V gene. The CDR3 is 13 amino acids. The data originate from a study of CD8 T cells in Susac syndrome. Random-hexamer reverse transcription was applied to roughly 0.5 to 1 ug RNA. Amplification of TCR beta CDR3 across 54 Vbeta and 13 Jbeta was performed with immunoSEQ multiplex PCR. TCRdb used MiXCR to reprocess the immunoSEQ multiplex PCR reads, holding one entry per CDR3 protein. The sample shows some 180,000 distinct CDR3 sequences, about 95% of them seen only once. CD8+ and CD4+ T cells taken from blood had their TCR beta sequenced. Healthy donors served as the controls. They were matched for age and sex.

The rearrangement joins TRBV29-1 to TRBJ2-7; the match to TRBD1 covers 11 bases. The source is a human donor in good health. Sequenced material: CD4+ T cells from PBMCs. The CDR3 is CSAEGTGGYEQYF. The DNA of the CDR3 is TGCAGCGCGGAAGGGACAGGGGGCTACGAGCAGTACTTC.